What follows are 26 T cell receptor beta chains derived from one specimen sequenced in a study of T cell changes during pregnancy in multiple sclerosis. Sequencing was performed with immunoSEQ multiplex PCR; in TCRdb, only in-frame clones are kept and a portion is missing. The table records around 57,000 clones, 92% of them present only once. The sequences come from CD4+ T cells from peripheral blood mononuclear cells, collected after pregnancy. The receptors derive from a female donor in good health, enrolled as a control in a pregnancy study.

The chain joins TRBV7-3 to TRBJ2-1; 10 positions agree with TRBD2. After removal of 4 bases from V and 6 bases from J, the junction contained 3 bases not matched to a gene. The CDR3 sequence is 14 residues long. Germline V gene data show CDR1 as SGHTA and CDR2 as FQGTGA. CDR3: CASSSSGGLNEQFF. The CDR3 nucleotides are TGTGCCAGCAGCTCTAGCGGGGGCCTCAATGAGCAGTTCTTC.

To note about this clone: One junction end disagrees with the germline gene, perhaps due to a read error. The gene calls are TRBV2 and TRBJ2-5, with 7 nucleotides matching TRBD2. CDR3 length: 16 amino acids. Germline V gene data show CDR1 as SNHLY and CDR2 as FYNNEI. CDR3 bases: TGTGCCAGCACTGAACGCCGAGCGGGGAGACAAGAGACCCAGTACTTC. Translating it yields CASTERRAGRQETQYF.

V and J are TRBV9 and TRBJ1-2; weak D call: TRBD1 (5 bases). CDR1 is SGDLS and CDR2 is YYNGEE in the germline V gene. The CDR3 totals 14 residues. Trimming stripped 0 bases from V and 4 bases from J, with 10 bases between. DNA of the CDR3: TGTGCCAGCAGCGTAGAAGGGGCGGTCTATGGCTACACCTTC. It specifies CASSVEGAVYGYTF. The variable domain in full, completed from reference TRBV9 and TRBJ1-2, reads DSGVTQTPKHLITATGQRVTLRCSPRSGDLSVYWYQQSLDQGLQFLIQYYNGEERAKGNILERFSAQQFPDLHSELNLSSLELGDSALYFCASSVEGAVYGYTFGSGTRLTVV.

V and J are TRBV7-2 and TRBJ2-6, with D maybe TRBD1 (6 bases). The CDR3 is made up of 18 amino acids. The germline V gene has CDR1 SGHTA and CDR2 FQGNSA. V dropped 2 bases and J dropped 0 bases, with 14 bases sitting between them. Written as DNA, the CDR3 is TGTGCCAGCAGCTTAAGTCGGGACATCAGCTCTGGGGCCAACGTCCTGACTTTC. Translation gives CASSLSRDISSGANVLTF. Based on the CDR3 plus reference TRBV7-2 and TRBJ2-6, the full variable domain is GAGVSQSPSNKVTEKGKDVELRCDPISGHTALYWYRQSLGQGLEFLIYFQGNSAPDKSGLPSDRFSAERTGGSVSTLTIQRTQQEDSAVYLCASSLSRDISSGANVLTFGAGSRLTVL.

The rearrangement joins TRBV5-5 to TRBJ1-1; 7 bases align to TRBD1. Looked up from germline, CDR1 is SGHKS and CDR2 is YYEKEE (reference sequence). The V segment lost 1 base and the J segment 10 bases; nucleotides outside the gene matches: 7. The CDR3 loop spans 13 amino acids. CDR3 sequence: CASSLFGDSAAFF. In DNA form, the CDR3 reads TGTGCCAGCAGCTTGTTTGGGGACAGCGCAGCTTTCTTT.

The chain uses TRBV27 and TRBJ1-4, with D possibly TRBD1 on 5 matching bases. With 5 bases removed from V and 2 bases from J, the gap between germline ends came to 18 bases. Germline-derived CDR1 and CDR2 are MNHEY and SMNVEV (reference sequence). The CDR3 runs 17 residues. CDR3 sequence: CASSPRGTRGTNEKLFF. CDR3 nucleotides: TGTGCCAGCAGTCCGCGCGGGACCCGTGGGACTAATGAAAAACTGTTTTTT.

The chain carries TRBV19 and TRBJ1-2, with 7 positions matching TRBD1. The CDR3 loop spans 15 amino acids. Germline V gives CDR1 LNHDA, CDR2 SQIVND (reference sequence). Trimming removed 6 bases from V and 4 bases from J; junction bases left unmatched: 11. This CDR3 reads CASSRDSRSPYGYTF. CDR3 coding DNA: TGTGCCAGTAGCCGGGACAGCAGGTCCCCCTATGGCTACACCTTC.

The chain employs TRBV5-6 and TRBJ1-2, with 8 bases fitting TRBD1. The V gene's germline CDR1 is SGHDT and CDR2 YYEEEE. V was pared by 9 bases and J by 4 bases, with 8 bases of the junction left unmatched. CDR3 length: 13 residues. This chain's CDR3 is CANHPQGAYGYTF. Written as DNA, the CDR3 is TGTGCCAACCATCCCCAGGGGGCCTATGGCTACACCTTC.

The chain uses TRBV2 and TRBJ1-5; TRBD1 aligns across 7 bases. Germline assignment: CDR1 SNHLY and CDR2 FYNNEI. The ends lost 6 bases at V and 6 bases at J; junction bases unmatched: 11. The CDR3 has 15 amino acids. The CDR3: CASSKNRGDFQPQHF. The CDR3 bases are TGTGCCAGCAGCAAGAACAGGGGTGACTTTCAGCCCCAGCATTTT.

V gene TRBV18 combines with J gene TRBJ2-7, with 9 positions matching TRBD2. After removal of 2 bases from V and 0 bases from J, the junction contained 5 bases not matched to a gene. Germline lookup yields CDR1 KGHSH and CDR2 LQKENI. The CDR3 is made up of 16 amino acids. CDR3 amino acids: CASSPTSGSYSYEQYF. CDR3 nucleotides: TGTGCCAGCTCACCAACTAGCGGGTCCTACTCCTACGAGCAGTACTTC.

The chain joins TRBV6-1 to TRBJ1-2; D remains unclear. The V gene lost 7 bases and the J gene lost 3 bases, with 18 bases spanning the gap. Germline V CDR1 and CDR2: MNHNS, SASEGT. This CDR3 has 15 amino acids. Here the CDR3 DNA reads TGTGCCAGCATCCCGATGCGTACCACTGACTATGGCTACACCTTC. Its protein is CASIPMRTTDYGYTF.

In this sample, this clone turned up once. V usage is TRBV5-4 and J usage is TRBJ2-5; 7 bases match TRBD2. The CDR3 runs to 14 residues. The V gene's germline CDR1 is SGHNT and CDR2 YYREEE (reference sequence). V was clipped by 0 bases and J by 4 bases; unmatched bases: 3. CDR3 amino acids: CASSLGLAPETQYF. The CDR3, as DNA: TGTGCCAGCAGCTTGGGACTAGCCCCAGAGACCCAGTACTTC.

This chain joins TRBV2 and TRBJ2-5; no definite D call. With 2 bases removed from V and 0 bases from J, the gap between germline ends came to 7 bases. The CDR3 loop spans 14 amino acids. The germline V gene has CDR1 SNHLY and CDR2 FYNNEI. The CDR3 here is CASSESIYQETQYF. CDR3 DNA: TGTGCCAGCAGTGAATCTATATACCAAGAGACCCAGTACTTC.

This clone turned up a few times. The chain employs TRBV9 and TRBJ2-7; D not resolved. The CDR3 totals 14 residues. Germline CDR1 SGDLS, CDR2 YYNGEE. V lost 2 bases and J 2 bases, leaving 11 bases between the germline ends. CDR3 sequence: CASSVGQAAYEQYF. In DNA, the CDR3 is TGTGCCAGCAGCGTCGGCCAGGCCGCCTACGAGCAGTACTTC.

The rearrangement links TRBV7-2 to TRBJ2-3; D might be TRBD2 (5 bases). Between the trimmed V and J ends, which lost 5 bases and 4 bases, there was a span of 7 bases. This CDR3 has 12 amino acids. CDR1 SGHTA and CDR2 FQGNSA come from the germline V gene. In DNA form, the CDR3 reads TGTGCCAGCAGCGGGGAGTCAGATACGCAGTATTTT. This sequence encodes CASSGESDTQYF.

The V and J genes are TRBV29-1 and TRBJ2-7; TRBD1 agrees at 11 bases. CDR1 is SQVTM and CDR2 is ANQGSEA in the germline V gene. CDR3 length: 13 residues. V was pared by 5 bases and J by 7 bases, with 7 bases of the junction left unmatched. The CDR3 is CSVSGQGAREQYF. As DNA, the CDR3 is TGCAGCGTTTCCGGACAGGGGGCTCGGGAGCAGTACTTC.

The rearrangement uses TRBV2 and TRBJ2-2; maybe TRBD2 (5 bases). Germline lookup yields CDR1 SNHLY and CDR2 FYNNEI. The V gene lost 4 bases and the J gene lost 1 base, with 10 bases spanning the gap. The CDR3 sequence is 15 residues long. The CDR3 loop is CASSARVGNTGELFF. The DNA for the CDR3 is TGTGCCAGCAGTGCGCGGGTTGGGAACACCGGGGAGCTGTTTTTT.

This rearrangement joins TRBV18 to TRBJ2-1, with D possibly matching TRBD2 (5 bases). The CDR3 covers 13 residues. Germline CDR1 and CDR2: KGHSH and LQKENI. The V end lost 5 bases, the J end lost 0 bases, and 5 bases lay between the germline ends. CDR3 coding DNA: TGTGCCAGCTCAGGGAGCTCCTACAATGAGCAGTTCTTC. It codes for CASSGSSYNEQFF.

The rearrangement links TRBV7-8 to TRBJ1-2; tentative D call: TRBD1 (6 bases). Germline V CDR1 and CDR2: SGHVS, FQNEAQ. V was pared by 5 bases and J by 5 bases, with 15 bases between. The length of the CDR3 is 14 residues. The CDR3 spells CASSPDRSLYGYTF. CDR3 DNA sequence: TGTGCCAGCAGCCCCGACAGGTCCCTTTATGGCTACACCTTC. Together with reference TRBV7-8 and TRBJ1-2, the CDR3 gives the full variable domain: GAGVSQSPRYKVAKRGQDVALRCDPISGHVSLFWYQQALGQGPEFLTYFQNEAQLDKSGLPSDRFFAERPEGSVSTLKIQRTQQEDSAVYLCASSPDRSLYGYTFGSGTRLTVV.

The CDR3 here is CASSDFRGSDNEQFF. In DNA form, the CDR3 reads TGTGCCAGTAGTGACTTTAGGGGATCCGACAATGAGCAGTTCTTC. The V gene is TRBV19, the J gene TRBJ2-1; D possibly corresponds to TRBD1 (5 bases). The germline gives CDR1 LNHDA, CDR2 SQIVND (reference sequence). Between the trimmed V and J ends, which lost 5 bases and 5 bases, there was a span of 16 bases. This CDR3 region has 15 residues. The full variable domain, completed using reference TRBV19 and TRBJ2-1, is DGGITQSPKYLFRKEGQNVTLSCEQNLNHDAMYWYRQDPGQGLRLIYYSQIVNDFQKGDIAEGYSVSREKKESFPLTVTSAQKNPTAFYLCASSDFRGSDNEQFFGPGTRLTVL.

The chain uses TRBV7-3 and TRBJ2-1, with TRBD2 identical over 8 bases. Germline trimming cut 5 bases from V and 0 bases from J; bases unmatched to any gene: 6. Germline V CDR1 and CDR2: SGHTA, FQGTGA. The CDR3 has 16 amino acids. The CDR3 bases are TGTGCCAGCAGCCCACTAGCGGCGAGCTCCTACAATGAGCAGTTCTTC. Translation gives CASSPLAASSYNEQFF.

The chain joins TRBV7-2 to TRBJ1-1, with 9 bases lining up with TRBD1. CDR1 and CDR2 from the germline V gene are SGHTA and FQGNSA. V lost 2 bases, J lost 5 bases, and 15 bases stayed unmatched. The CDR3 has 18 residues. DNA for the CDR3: TGTGCCAGCAGCTTAAGAAGGGGGGGGACAGGGCGAGGTACTGAAGCTTTCTTT. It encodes CASSLRRGGTGRGTEAFF.

DNA of the CDR3: TGTGCCACCCAGACAGTGGGCGGTTCACCCCTCCACTTT. This gives the protein CATQTVGGSPLHF. This rearrangement joins TRBV7-9 to TRBJ1-6; tentative D call: TRBD1 (5 bases). CDR3 length equals 13 residues. CDR1 and CDR2 (germline): SEHNR, FQNEAQ (reference sequence). V gave up 10 bases and J gave up 9 bases, with 16 bases separating them.

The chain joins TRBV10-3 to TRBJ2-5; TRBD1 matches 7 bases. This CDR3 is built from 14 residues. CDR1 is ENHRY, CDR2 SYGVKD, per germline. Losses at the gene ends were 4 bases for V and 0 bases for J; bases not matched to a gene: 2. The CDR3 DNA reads TGTGCCATCAGTGGGCAGGGGGACCAAGAGACCCAGTACTTC. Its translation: CAISGQGDQETQYF.

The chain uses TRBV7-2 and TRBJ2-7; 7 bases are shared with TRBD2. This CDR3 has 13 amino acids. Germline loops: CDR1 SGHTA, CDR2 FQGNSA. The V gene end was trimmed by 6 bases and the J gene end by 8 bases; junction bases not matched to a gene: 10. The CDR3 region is CASSLLAIRKQYF. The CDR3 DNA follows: TGTGCCAGCAGTTTACTAGCGATCAGGAAGCAGTACTTC.

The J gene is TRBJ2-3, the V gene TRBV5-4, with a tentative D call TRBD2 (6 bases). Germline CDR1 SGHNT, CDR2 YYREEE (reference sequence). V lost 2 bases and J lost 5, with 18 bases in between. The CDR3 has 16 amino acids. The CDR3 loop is CASSLWSWGVGDTQYF. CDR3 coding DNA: TGTGCCAGCAGCTTATGGTCCTGGGGGGTGGGAGATACGCAGTATTTT. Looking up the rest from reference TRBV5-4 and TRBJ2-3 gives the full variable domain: ETGVTQSPTHLIKTRGQQVTLRCSSQSGHNTVSWYQQALGQGPQFIFQYYREEENGRGNFPPRFSGLQFPNYSSELNVNALELDDSALYLCASSLWSWGVGDTQYFGPGTRLTVL.